The clone carrying this TCR beta chain came up a few times. As yet, its antigen is unknown. The sample comes from a study of response to subunit inactivated influenza vaccine. Study results and caveats: New T cells are recruited in small numbers by each seasonal influenza vaccination, according to the authors' suggestion.

TCRdb passed the RT-PCR reads through MiXCR, listing each CDR3 protein once. The sample holds 290,000 or so distinct CDR3 sequences, approximately 21% seen once. Trimming took off 4 bases at V and 5 bases at J, with 20 bases between the two ends. The CDR3 totals 17 residues. The germline CDR1 and CDR2 sequences are MNHEY and SMNVEV (reference sequence). The clonotype was recovered from a man aged 50-75 years who received an inactivated influenza vaccine. The material sequenced was PBMCs from blood, taken less than 22 months after vaccination. The V and J genes are TRBV27 and TRBJ2-2, with D perhaps TRBD2 (6 bases). This CDR3 reads CASSSAPRAGLTGELFF. In DNA form, the CDR3 reads TGTGCCAGCAGTTCCGCCCCCCGGGCGGGATTGACCGGGGAGCTGTTTTTT.